Sequencing of this T cell receptor beta chain was carried out in a study of T cells in localized non-small cell lung cancer. General study points: It remains possible that heterogeneity exists, since only one tumor region was sequenced.

Sequencing was performed with immunoSEQ multiplex PCR; in TCRdb, only in-frame clones are kept and a portion is missing. The repertoire holds tens of thousands of clones, with roughly 90% as singletons. This CDR3 contains 13 residues. Per germline, CDR1 MRHNA and CDR2 SNTAGT. J was trimmed by 2 bases and V by 6 bases; bases with no gene match: 3. Note on this clone: The antigen is not known.

Sequencing used peripheral blood, obtained before any cancer treatment. The chain uses TRBV6-4 and TRBJ1-2; 7 nucleotides agree with TRBD1. The clonotype was recovered from a man aged 40 to 75 with stage I squamous cell lung carcinoma. The CDR3 is CASSRQGNYGYTF. The CDR3 DNA is TGTGCCAGCAGCAGACAGGGAAACTATGGCTACACCTTC.